The rows below give T cell receptor beta chains drawn from one sample of a study of molecular identifiers for immune sequencing clone quantification. TCRdb processed the PCR reads anew with MiXCR; each CDR3 protein has one entry. Here the sample spans 600,000 to 650,000 distinct CDR3 sequences, about 20% being singletons. Material: naive CD8+ T cells from blood, with Jurkat cell RNA spiked in. The receptors were sampled from a human donor in good health. Some libraries in this study had Jurkat cell RNA spiked in. CDR3s include the opening cysteine and the closing phenylalanine or tryptophan. Fields, in order: V gene, clone size, J gene, D gene, CDR3 protein, CDR3 DNA. D genes are given only for firm matches. Clone sizes are given selectively: once, few, many, or a class where the clone is expanded.

TRBV10-3	-	TRBJ1-6	-	CSHPPHINSPLHF	TGTTCCCATCCCCCCCACATTAATTCACCCCTCCACTTT
TRBV4-1	few	TRBJ2-7	TRBD2	CASSQVATSGYEQYF	TGCGCCAGCAGCCAAGTCGCGACTAGCGGGTACGAGCAGTACTTC
TRBV19	-	TRBJ1-6	-	CASSPAAGSYSPLHF	TGTGCCAGTAGCCCTGCGGCAGGGAGTTACTCACCCCTCCACTTT
TRBV7-6	few	TRBJ2-7	-	CASSPLEVAGEQYF	TGTGCCAGCAGCCCCCTGGAGGTGGCGGGGGAGCAGTACTTC
TRBV4-1	many	TRBJ2-3	-	CASSQVSPTDTQYF	TGCGCCAGCAGCCAAGTCAGCCCAACAGATACGCAGTATTTT
TRBV11-2	-	TRBJ2-7	TRBD2	CASSGLAGSYEQYF	TGTGCCAGCAGCGGACTAGCCGGGTCTTACGAGCAGTACTTC
TRBV12-3/TRBV12-4	many	TRBJ2-5	TRBD2	CASSLGEGNQETQYF	TGTGCCAGCAGTTTGGGGGAGGGAAACCAAGAGACCCAGTACTTC
TRBV6-2/TRBV6-3	few	TRBJ2-1	-	CASSYSGWQGPIF	TGTGCCAGCAGTTACTCGGGTTGGCAGGGCCCTATCTTC
TRBV20-1	-	TRBJ2-7	TRBD2	CSARSSGVVSYEQYF	TGCAGTGCTAGGTCTAGCGGGGTTGTCTCCTACGAGCAGTACTTC
TRBV9	-	TRBJ1-4	-	CASSVGSADEKLFF	TGTGCCAGCAGCGTAGGGTCAGCTGATGAAAAACTGTTTTTT
TRBV3-1	many	TRBJ2-7	-	CASSQGIPNGEQYF	TGTGCCAGCAGCCAAGGGATCCCCAATGGGGAGCAGTACTTC
TRBV18	many	TRBJ2-5	TRBD2	CASSPPPSGGQETQYF	TGTGCCAGCTCACCTCCTCCTAGCGGGGGTCAAGAGACCCAGTACTTC
TRBV30	-	TRBJ1-5	TRBD1	CARGHGQGNQPLHF	TGTGCCCGGGGTCACGGACAGGGGAATCAGCCCCTGCATTTT
TRBV6-5	few	TRBJ1-1	-	CASSYQRQAPFGTEAFF	TGTGCCAGCAGTTACCAACGACAGGCACCGTTCGGGACTGAAGCTTTCTTT
TRBV4-1	few	TRBJ1-6	-	CASSQREGNSPLHF	TGCGCCAGCAGCCAACGGGAGGGGAATTCACCCCTCCACTTT
TRBV9	many	TRBJ1-1	TRBD1	CASSAGTGAIEAFF	TGTGCCAGCAGCGCCGGGACAGGGGCGATTGAAGCTTTCTTT
TRBV4-1	-	TRBJ1-6	-	CASSQDLIRANSPLHF	TGCGCCAGCAGCCAAGATCTGATCAGGGCGAATTCACCCCTCCACTTT
TRBV5-4	few	TRBJ1-3	-	CASSFGVGPGNTIYF	TGTGCCAGCAGCTTCGGAGTGGGACCTGGAAACACCATATATTTT
TRBV29-1	many	TRBJ2-7	-	CSVGDFPYEQYF	TGCAGCGTTGGGGACTTTCCCTACGAGCAGTACTTC
TRBV10-3	-	TRBJ2-1	TRBD2	CAISELRTRSYNEQFF	TGTGCCATCAGTGAGCTACGGACTAGAAGTTACAATGAGCAGTTCTTC
TRBV6-6	-	TRBJ2-7	-	CAGSYGGEQYF	TGTGCCGGCAGTTACGGTGGAGAGCAGTACTTC
TRBV11-2	few	TRBJ1-1	TRBD1	CASSGGQGWAEAFF	TGTGCCAGCAGCGGAGGACAGGGGTGGGCTGAAGCTTTCTTT
TRBV6-2/TRBV6-3	once	TRBJ2-7	-	CASGYLRTESSYEQYF	TGTGCCAGCGGTTACCTCAGGACAGAAAGCTCCTACGAGCAGTACTTC
TRBV7-9	many	TRBJ2-7	-	CASSLAQGGVKEQYF	TGTGCCAGCAGCTTAGCGCAGGGGGGAGTGAAGGAGCAGTACTTC
TRBV2	-	TRBJ2-7	TRBD1	CASSEAGGYEQHF	TGTGCCAGCAGTGAAGCAGGGGGCTACGAGCAGCACTTC
TRBV20-1	-	TRBJ2-7	-	CSAIETGPTYEQHF	TGCAGTGCTATCGAAACAGGGCCCACCTACGAGCAGCACTTC
TRBV6-5	many	TRBJ2-7	TRBD1	CASSYAVTGGAEQYF	TGTGCCAGCAGTTACGCTGTGACAGGGGGCGCCGAGCAGTACTTC